This TCR beta chain is drawn from a study of blood T cells in healthy people across ages. Study-level results: Donors of long life had a larger count of naive CD4+ cells and greater diversity than aged donors. With naive T cell percentage, TCR beta diversity showed a strong correlation.

To note about this clonotype: Its antigen is unidentified.

The V and J ends lost 2 bases and 4 bases respectively, with 15 bases between them. The CDR3 covers 15 residues. The germline V gene encodes CDR1 MNHEY and CDR2 SVGEGT. Primed by a sample-barcoded 5' primer and a J-beta primer mix, a second PCR proceeded for 7 to 11 cycles. MiXCR was run by TCRdb on the 5' RACE reads, yielding one entry per CDR3 protein. The top ten clones hold 7.9% of a sample with about 1,500,000 distinct CDR3 sequences, about 43% of them seen once. The sequenced material came from blood. The sequence was collected from a woman between 18 and 29 years old in good health. The rearrangement joins TRBV6-2 or TRBV6-3 to TRBJ2-7, with a weak D call TRBD2 (7 bases). The CDR3 DNA reads as TGTGCCAGCAGTTACGAAGGGGGAGGGAGATACGAGCAGTACTTC. Translation gives CASSYEGGGRYEQYF.